A single sample gave rise to the 26 T cell receptor beta chains below, sequenced in a study of spatial heterogeneity in lung cancer. Via MiXCR, TCRdb re-called the 5' RACE reads, giving one row per CDR3 protein. Among 25,000 to 30,000 distinct CDR3 sequences, roughly 7.4% were seen once, and the ten largest hold almost 25%. Time point noted: sample taken at primary tumor resection. For these TCRs, the target antigens are not known. Study-level results: Counts that tracked tumor mutation counts were those of expanded intratumoral alpha and beta TCRs.

This material consisted of lung tumor tissue, taken at surgery. The receptors derive from a male donor with early-stage non-small cell lung cancer.

This clonotype has at least ten counts. V gene TRBV29-1 combines with J gene TRBJ2-3, with 16 bases that match TRBD2. Germline loops: CDR1 SQVTM, CDR2 ANQGSEA. CDR3 length: 16 residues. V lost 5 bases to trimming and J lost 3 bases; unmatched junction nucleotides: 5. CDR3 amino acids: CSVPGLAGGPTDTQYF. The CDR3 bases are TGCAGCGTTCCGGGACTAGCGGGGGGGCCAACAGATACGCAGTATTTT.

This clonotype qualifies as medium-sized. The J gene is TRBJ2-1, the V gene TRBV11-2; a possible D gene is TRBD1 (5 bases). Germline-derived CDR1 and CDR2 are SGHAT and FQNNGV. V lost 1 base, J lost 8 bases, and 9 bases lay in between. This CDR3 is 13 amino acids long. The CDR3 DNA follows: TGTGCCAGCAGCTTAGGGGGCGGCGATGAGCAGTTCTTC. This encodes CASSLGGGDEQFF.

The V gene is TRBV5-5, the J gene TRBJ2-1; 9 bases are shared with TRBD2. The CDR3 covers 16 residues. V lost 2 bases and J lost 8; bases outside the gene matches: 11. The germline V gene has CDR1 SGHKS and CDR2 YYEKEE (reference sequence). CDR3: CASSFGGRVRIDEQFF. The CDR3 bases are TGTGCCAGCAGCTTCGGCGGGAGGGTCAGAATCGATGAGCAGTTCTTC.

This clonotype was counted many times. The V and J genes are TRBV7-2 and TRBJ2-1; 7 nucleotides match TRBD2. Unmatched junction bases numbered 0, after V lost 1 base and J lost 6 bases. The CDR3 totals 13 residues. Germline V gives CDR1 SGHTA, CDR2 FQGNSA. The CDR3 loop is CASSLVAGNEQFF. CDR3 in DNA: TGTGCCAGCAGCTTAGTAGCGGGCAATGAGCAGTTCTTC.

The table lists this clonotype with many counts. V gene TRBV7-2 combines with J gene TRBJ1-4, with TRBD1 as a possible D gene (5 bases). V was pared by 1 base and J by 9 bases, with 9 bases between. The CDR3 is 13 residues long. CDR1 and CDR2 from the germline V gene are SGHTA and FQGNSA. The CDR3 DNA is TGTGCCAGCAGCTTAGACGGGGGTCAAAAACTGTTTTTT. The encoded protein is CASSLDGGQKLFF.

The chain joins TRBV27 to TRBJ2-7; 9 positions match TRBD1. The CDR3 extends over 14 amino acids. Losses at the gene ends were 4 bases for V and 4 bases for J; bases not matched to a gene: 5. CDR1 and CDR2 (germline): MNHEY, SMNVEV (reference sequence). Here the CDR3 DNA reads TGTGCCAGCAGTTGGGGACAGGGATTGTACGAGCAGTACTTC. Translating it yields CASSWGQGLYEQYF.

This clonotype was seen a few times. The J gene is TRBJ2-3, the V gene TRBV4-2, with 8 bases that match TRBD2. The CDR3 has 16 residues. V lost 0 bases, J lost 4 bases, and 6 bases stayed unmatched. The germline V gene has CDR1 LGHNA and CDR2 YNFKEQ. DNA for the CDR3: TGTGCCAGCAGCCAAGATAGGGGCGGGAGGTCAGATACGCAGTATTTT. It yields the protein CASSQDRGGRSDTQYF.

This clonotype appeared many times. V and J are TRBV5-6 and TRBJ1-3; D call uncertain. This CDR3 has 15 residues. Germline V gene data show CDR1 as SGHDT and CDR2 as YYEEEE. V lost 0 bases to trimming and J lost 2 bases, with 9 bases between them. The CDR3 loop is CASSLGWSPGNTIYF. In DNA, the CDR3 is TGTGCCAGCAGCTTGGGGTGGAGTCCTGGAAACACCATATATTTT.

This clonotype was seen repeatedly, ten times or more. The chain couples TRBV7-6 to TRBJ1-1; no definite D call. Trimming stripped 1 base from V and 1 base from J, with 16 bases between. There are 17 residues in the CDR3. In germline, CDR1 is SGHVS, CDR2 FNYEAQ. The chain's CDR3 is CASSLEPAGLTNTEAFF. CDR3 DNA: TGTGCCAGCAGCTTAGAACCAGCAGGACTCACGAACACTGAAGCTTTCTTT.

By its share, this clonotype is medium-sized (0.01 to 0.1%). The V and J genes are TRBV6-5 and TRBJ2-1; weak D call: TRBD1 (6 bases). Germline CDR1 MNHEY, CDR2 SVGAGI. This CDR3 region has 11 residues. Trimming pared 5 bases from V and 11 bases from J, leaving 10 bases between. As DNA, the CDR3 is TGTGCCAGCAGTGGGGGCAGCCAGCAGTTCTTC. Residues: CASSGGSQQFF.

This clonotype was counted between two and nine times. The gene calls are TRBV20-1 and TRBJ2-7; 7 positions match TRBD1. J gave up 4 bases and V 3 bases, and 12 bases lay outside the gene matches. CDR3 length: 15 amino acids. Germline V gives CDR1 DFQATT, CDR2 SNEGSKA (reference sequence). For the CDR3, the DNA is TGCAGTGCTAGTGGTAAGACAGGGACAAGGTACGAGCAGTACTTC. Translation: CSASGKTGTRYEQYF.

This clonotype was counted ten times or more. Here the CDR3 reads CASSLLRYPGANVLTF. As DNA, the CDR3 is TGTGCCAGCAGCTTGTTGCGATACCCTGGGGCCAACGTCCTGACTTTC. J is TRBJ2-6 and V is TRBV5-5; D not certain. Germline CDR1 reads SGHKS; CDR2 reads YYEKEE (reference sequence). Trimming left V 1 base short and J 2 bases short, with 10 bases between. The CDR3 covers 16 residues.

This clonotype was seen more than once but under ten times. CDR3 DNA: TGCGCCAGCAGCTTGGAGTGGGGGCGATCTGAAGCTTTCTTT. Its protein is CASSLEWGRSEAFF. This chain links TRBV5-1 with TRBJ1-1, with a tentative D call TRBD1 (6 bases). Deletions cut 0 bases from V and 6 bases from J, with 12 bases between. Germline V gene lookup returns CDR1 SGHRS and CDR2 YFSETQ. The CDR3 length is 14 residues.

This clonotype is medium-sized by share. This chain connects TRBV7-2 to TRBJ1-1, with D unclear. The CDR3 loop spans 13 amino acids. Germline CDR1 is SGHTA and CDR2 is FQGNSA. The V end was cut by 3 bases, the J end by 1 base, with 6 bases between. The chain's CDR3 is CASSFITNTEAFF. As DNA, the CDR3 is TGTGCCAGCAGCTTCATCACGAACACTGAAGCTTTCTTT.

CDR3 loop: CSPLLNGGTQYF. In DNA, the CDR3 is TGCAGCCCTCTTTTGAACGGGGGGACCCAGTACTTC. The genes are TRBV20-1 and TRBJ2-5; a weak D match, TRBD2 (6 bases). CDR3 length equals 12 residues. The germline CDR1 and CDR2 sequences are DFQATT and SNEGSKA (reference sequence).

This clonotype was observed at least ten times. The CDR3 DNA reads as TGCGCCAGCAGTTACGGACTAGCGGGGGACCCATCAAACACCGGGGAGCTGTTTTTT. It encodes CASSYGLAGDPSNTGELFF. The V gene is TRBV5-1, the J gene TRBJ2-2, with TRBD2 identical over 13 bases. Looked up from germline, CDR1 is SGHRS and CDR2 is YFSETQ. The V segment lost 5 bases and the J segment 2 bases; nucleotides outside the gene matches: 12. There are 19 residues in the CDR3.

The table lists this clonotype with many counts. This chain links TRBV4-2 with TRBJ2-5; 11 bases are a match to TRBD2. V lost 5 bases, J lost 1 base, and 3 bases stayed unmatched. There are 15 residues in the CDR3. Germline values: CDR1 LGHNA, CDR2 YNFKEQ. This CDR3 reads CASSSGTSGQETQYF. The CDR3 DNA sequence: TGTGCCAGCAGCTCAGGGACTAGCGGCCAAGAGACCCAGTACTTC.

This clonotype has only a few counts. The chain uses TRBV28 and TRBJ1-6; D unresolved. Germline V gene data show CDR1 as MDHEN and CDR2 as SYDVKM. This CDR3 contains 15 residues. V was cut by 3 bases and J by 9 bases, with 15 bases left in between. CDR3 DNA sequence: TGTGCCAGCAGTTTTTTAAGGCAGGAGGGTTCACCCCTCCACTTT. It translates to CASSFLRQEGSPLHF.

This chain joins TRBV5-4 and TRBJ2-3; perhaps TRBD2 as D (6 bases). From germline, CDR1 is SGHNT and CDR2 YYREEE (reference sequence). With 2 bases removed from V and 5 bases from J, the gap between germline ends came to 18 bases. CDR3 length: 16 residues. CDR3: CASSFGPSASLDTQYF. The CDR3 DNA is TGTGCCAGCAGCTTTGGGCCTAGCGCGTCCCTAGATACGCAGTATTTT.

Many counts were recorded for this clonotype. The rearrangement joins TRBV28 to TRBJ2-3, with no clear D. Germline loops: CDR1 MDHEN, CDR2 SYDVKM. The V and J ends lost 8 bases and 1 base respectively, with 4 bases between them. CDR3 length: 11 amino acids. CDR3 sequence reads: CASEGTDTQYF. CDR3 DNA sequence: TGTGCCAGCGAAGGCACAGATACGCAGTATTTT.

This clonotype was recorded at least ten times. The chain joins TRBV5-1 to TRBJ2-7; possibly TRBD2 for D (6 bases). The CDR3 extends over 16 amino acids. The germline CDR1 and CDR2 sequences are SGHRS and YFSETQ. The V gene lost 3 bases and the J gene lost 0 bases, with 16 bases spanning the gap. The CDR3 reads CASSSSPLANSYEQYF. The CDR3 DNA follows: TGCGCCAGCAGCTCTTCTCCGCTAGCGAACTCCTACGAGCAGTACTTC.

This clonotype has a count of ten or more. The gene calls are TRBV6-5 and TRBJ1-3, with a weak D call TRBD1 (5 bases). Germline V gene lookup returns CDR1 MNHEY and CDR2 SVGAGI. The CDR3 sequence is 12 residues long. V was cut by 8 bases and J by 4 bases, with 9 bases left in between. In DNA, the CDR3 is TGTGCCAGCGGGAGGGACGGAAACACCATATATTTT. It is translated as CASGRDGNTIYF.

In this sample, this clonotype turned up many times. The chain links TRBV6-2 or TRBV6-3 to TRBJ1-2; 7 bases agree with TRBD1. Germline V lookup: CDR1 MNHEY, CDR2 SVGEGT. V was clipped by 7 bases and J by 2 bases; unmatched bases: 7. The CDR3 consists of 14 residues. This CDR3 is CASTEQGRNYGYTF. The CDR3 DNA is TGTGCCAGCACCGAACAGGGGAGGAACTATGGCTACACCTTC.

The rearrangement links TRBV7-7 to TRBJ2-7; D gene unclear. Germline V gene sequence: CDR1 SSHAT, CDR2 FNYEAQ (reference sequence). This CDR3 has 13 residues. Trimming cost V 5 bases and J 3 bases, with 11 bases left between them. The CDR3 spells CASSRYPGYEQYF. The CDR3 bases are TGTGCCAGCAGCCGCTATCCCGGCTACGAGCAGTACTTC.

The chain combines TRBV7-9 with TRBJ2-3; 7 nucleotides match TRBD1. Losses at the gene ends were 4 bases for V and 0 bases for J; bases not matched to a gene: 4. The CDR3 length is 15 residues. In germline, CDR1 is SEHNR, CDR2 FQNEAQ (reference sequence). The CDR3 sequence is CASSWGQMSTDTQYF. DNA of the CDR3: TGTGCCAGCAGCTGGGGACAGATGAGCACAGATACGCAGTATTTT.

This clonotype occurred many times. This chain joins TRBV24-1 and TRBJ2-3; D might be TRBD1 (6 bases). Trimming removed 2 bases at V and 6 bases at J, with 14 bases between. From germline, CDR1 is KGHDR and CDR2 SFDVKD. CDR3 size: 15 residues. The CDR3 coding sequence is TGTGCCACCAGTGATTCGACAGGACTTCGGGATACGCAGTATTTT. Translating gives CATSDSTGLRDTQYF.